Below, 21 T cell receptor beta chains from the same sample are listed, as sequenced in a study of T-cell reconstitution after alpha-beta-depleted transplantation in children. Unique molecular identifiers tagged the TCRbeta library. TCRdb re-called the PCR reads through MiXCR, storing one row per CDR3 protein. The data hold about 340,000 distinct CDR3 sequences, with 16% observed a single time. The material was PBMCs, mostly from graft donor cells, obtained 360 days after TCRalphabeta/CD19-depleted stem cell transplant. The receptors shown here come from a male patient under 10 years old who had a stem cell transplant for acute lymphoblastic leukemia, so the T cells may come from the graft donor.

The V and J genes are TRBV4-3 and TRBJ2-1, with unresolved D. The CDR3 runs to 15 residues. V lost 1 base to trimming and J lost 3 bases, with 10 bases between them. Germline assignment: CDR1 LGHNA and CDR2 YSLEER. The CDR3 reads CASSQVSSLYNEQFF. Written as DNA, the CDR3 is TGCGCCAGCAGCCAAGTGAGTTCTCTCTACAATGAGCAGTTCTTC.

This clonotype was seen many times. The genes are TRBV12-3 or TRBV12-4 and TRBJ2-1; 9 bases line up with TRBD2. V lost 3 bases, J lost 9 bases, and 6 bases stayed unmatched. The CDR3 loop spans 14 amino acids. CDR3 bases: TGTGCCAGCAGTTTCAGCGGGAGGCGCGGTGAGCAGTTCTTC. It yields the protein CASSFSGRRGEQFF.

This clonotype showed up many times. The gene calls are TRBV12-5 and TRBJ2-5; no firm D call. The CDR3 is made up of 13 amino acids. The V end was cut by 6 bases, the J end by 3 bases, with 11 bases between. CDR1 and CDR2 (germline): LGHNT, FRNRAP. The CDR3 DNA is TGTGCTAGTGGATTCCTAGGGAAAGAGACCCAGTACTTC. It encodes CASGFLGKETQYF.

The rearrangement joins TRBV6-5 to TRBJ2-7; 8 bases match TRBD1. The CDR3 is 17 amino acids. Looked up from germline, CDR1 is MNHEY and CDR2 is SVGAGI. J gave up 4 bases and V 2 bases, and 13 bases lay outside the gene matches. The CDR3 spells CASSYPNPTGAGYEQYF. In DNA, the CDR3 is TGTGCCAGCAGTTACCCGAACCCGACAGGGGCCGGGTACGAGCAGTACTTC.

This clonotype was seen ten or more times. This chain links TRBV4-1 with TRBJ2-2, with 8 bases identical to TRBD1. CDR1 and CDR2 (germline): MGHRA, YSYEKL. Losses at the gene ends were 6 bases for V and 6 bases for J; bases not matched to a gene: 15. CDR3 length: 17 residues. The CDR3 bases are TGCGCCAGCAGACGTTACCCGGGACAGGAACTTCCCGGGGAGCTGTTTTTT. This translates into CASRRYPGQELPGELFF.

The sample holds a few counts of this clonotype. The chain uses TRBV9 and TRBJ1-6; the D gene is possibly TRBD1 (5 bases). Trimming stripped 3 bases from V and 7 bases from J, with 11 bases between. Germline lookup yields CDR1 SGDLS and CDR2 YYNGEE. The CDR3 runs to 14 residues. The CDR3: CASSAGPENSPLHF. CDR3 DNA: TGTGCCAGCAGCGCGGGACCGGAGAATTCACCCCTCCACTTT.

This clonotype showed up just a few times. V gene TRBV10-3 combines with J gene TRBJ2-7, with 8 bases fitting TRBD2. The germline V gene encodes CDR1 ENHRY and CDR2 SYGVKD. The CDR3 has 13 residues. V was pared by 10 bases and J by 1 base, with 6 bases of the junction left unmatched. CDR3 sequence reads: CATIAGRSYEQYF. Written as DNA, the CDR3 is TGTGCCACCATAGCGGGACGGTCCTACGAGCAGTACTTC.

There are a few counts of this clonotype. This chain uses TRBV5-1 with TRBJ2-2; 8 bases line up with TRBD2. With 0 bases clipped from V and 1 base from J, the junction kept 5 bases outside the gene matches. Germline V gives CDR1 SGHRS, CDR2 YFSETQ. The CDR3 has 17 amino acids. The CDR3 nucleotides read TGCGCCAGCAGCTTGGTCTTGCTAGCGGGGAACACCGGGGAGCTGTTTTTT. The encoded protein is CASSLVLLAGNTGELFF.

This clonotype was recorded at least ten times. Written as DNA, the CDR3 is TGTGCCAGCAGCCCCCCTCTTTCGGGAGCCGGGGAGCTGTTTTTT. This sequence encodes CASSPPLSGAGELFF. The V call is TRBV6-5, the J call TRBJ2-2, with D perhaps matching TRBD2 (6 bases). Germline V gene lookup returns CDR1 MNHEY and CDR2 SVGAGI. V was trimmed by 6 bases and J by 6 bases, leaving 17 bases between them. The CDR3 spans 15 residues.

The rearrangement joins TRBV7-2 to TRBJ2-7; TRBD2 is a possible D gene (6 bases). The germline CDR1 and CDR2 sequences are SGHTA and FQGNSA. The CDR3 runs 14 residues. V was shortened by 5 bases and J by 3 bases, with 14 bases between the two germline ends. The CDR3 loop reads CASSAGLYFYEQYF. The CDR3 DNA reads TGTGCCAGCAGCGCGGGACTCTACTTCTACGAGCAGTACTTC.

The J gene is TRBJ2-3, the V gene TRBV7-3; D is possibly TRBD1 (6 bases). V was pared by 2 bases and J by 0 bases, with 12 bases between. CDR1 SGHTA and CDR2 FQGTGA come from the germline V gene. The CDR3 is made up of 16 amino acids. The CDR3 sequence: CASSLLGHSSTDTQYF. As DNA, the CDR3 is TGTGCCAGCAGCTTACTGGGACACTCTAGCACAGATACGCAGTATTTT.

The chain has TRBV15 and TRBJ2-7; D remains unclear. The CDR3 has 14 amino acids. Germline values: CDR1 LNHNV, CDR2 YYDKDF (reference sequence). V was clipped by 1 base and J by 0 bases, with 7 bases between them. Here the CDR3 DNA reads TGTGCCACCAGCAGAGTTTGGAGCTCCTACGAGCAGTACTTC. Protein: CATSRVWSSYEQYF.

This clonotype appeared a few times. This sequence joins TRBV28 and TRBJ2-5; 10 nucleotides match TRBD1. V lost 3 bases and J lost 1; bases outside the gene matches: 11. The CDR3 extends over 18 amino acids. From germline, CDR1 is MDHEN and CDR2 SYDVKM. CDR3 DNA: TGTGCCAGCAGTTTGGGGTGGGAGGACAGGGGGTCCCAAGAGACCCAGTACTTC. Its protein product is CASSLGWEDRGSQETQYF.

The chain carries TRBV30 and TRBJ1-4; a possible D gene is TRBD1 (6 bases). There are 16 residues in the CDR3. Trimming stripped 3 bases from V and 0 bases from J, with 14 bases between. Germline values: CDR1 GTSNPN, CDR2 SVGIG (reference sequence). The CDR3 loop is CAWSRGILATNEKLFF. Here the CDR3 DNA reads TGTGCCTGGAGCAGGGGAATCCTTGCAACTAATGAAAAACTGTTTTTT. The variable domain in full, with the rest retrieved from reference TRBV30 and TRBJ1-4, is SQTIHQWPATLVQPVGSPLSLECTVEGTSNPNLYWYRQAAGRGLQLLFYSVGIGQISSEVPQNLSASRPQDRQFILSSKKLLLSDSGFYLCAWSRGILATNEKLFFGSGTQLSVL.

The rearrangement uses TRBV27 and TRBJ2-7, with TRBD2 identical over 7 bases. The junction had 4 bases not matched to a gene; V was cut back by 4 bases and J by 1 base. Germline V gives CDR1 MNHEY, CDR2 SMNVEV (reference sequence). CDR3 length: 14 residues. CDR3 coding DNA: TGTGCCAGCAGTTCGTGGGGGGGGTCCTACGAGCAGTACTTC. Encoded protein: CASSSWGGSYEQYF.

V and J are TRBV28 and TRBJ2-1, with D perhaps matching TRBD2 (5 bases). The CDR3 runs 12 residues. Trimming removed 4 bases from V and 11 bases from J, with 12 bases in between. Germline V CDR1 and CDR2: MDHEN, SYDVKM. The DNA of the CDR3 is TGTGCCAGCAGTTCGAGCGGCCAGAAGCAGTTCTTC. Its translation is CASSSSGQKQFF.

This clonotype was found a few times. The chain joins TRBV25-1 to TRBJ2-5; D gene uncertain. Between the trimmed V and J ends, which lost 1 base and 5 bases, there was a span of 2 bases. Looked up from germline, CDR1 is MGHDK and CDR2 is SYGVNS. The CDR3 is 11 amino acids. In nucleotides, the CDR3 is TGTGCCAGCAGTGAATTGGAGACCCAGTACTTC. This encodes CASSELETQYF.

This clonotype appeared many times. The chain uses TRBV6-5 and TRBJ1-2; D ambiguous. The CDR3 runs 15 residues. The germline V and J ends were trimmed by 7 bases and 4 bases, with 19 bases remaining between them. The germline V gene encodes CDR1 MNHEY and CDR2 SVGAGI. CDR3 residues: CASTLMERASYGYTF. Written as DNA, the CDR3 is TGTGCCAGCACCTTAATGGAACGGGCTAGCTATGGCTACACCTTC.

The chain uses TRBV19 and TRBJ2-7, with D tentatively TRBD2 (6 bases). The CDR3 is made up of 14 amino acids. With 4 bases removed from V and 2 bases from J, the gap between germline ends came to 12 bases. Germline-derived CDR1 and CDR2 are LNHDA and SQIVND (reference sequence). This CDR3 reads CASSRAGTPYEQYF. The CDR3 DNA is TGTGCCAGTAGTAGAGCCGGGACTCCCTACGAGCAGTACTTC.

The CDR3 is CAISRGGGGRTDTQYF. CDR3 nucleotides: TGTGCCATTTCAAGGGGTGGCGGAGGTAGGACAGATACGCAGTATTTT. The chain couples TRBV10-3 to TRBJ2-3, with D tentatively TRBD1 or TRBD2 (5 bases each). The length of the CDR3 is 16 residues. CDR1 ENHRY and CDR2 SYGVKD come from the germline V gene. Trimming cost V 9 bases and J 3 bases, with 22 bases left between them.

The rearrangement uses TRBV5-1 and TRBJ1-4; 7 nucleotides line up with TRBD1. Germline values: CDR1 SGHRS, CDR2 YFSETQ. V trimming: 3 bases; J trimming: 3 bases; junction bases outside the gene matches: 8. The CDR3 length is 16 residues. The CDR3 region is CASSSPDGTANEKLFF. DNA of the CDR3: TGCGCCAGCAGCTCCCCTGATGGGACAGCTAATGAAAAACTGTTTTTT.